This T cell receptor (beta chain) is from a study of T cells in Graves' hyperthyroidism and ophthalmopathy. This clonotype was observed many times. The target antigen is unknown. This CDR3 contains 14 residues. The germline V and J ends were trimmed by 6 bases and 1 base, with 9 bases remaining between them. Germline loops: CDR1 MGHRA, CDR2 YSYEKL. Graves' hyperthyroidism was deemed stable absent ophthalmopathy progression within 18 months. Not enrolled were patients with uncontrolled infection, other autoimmune disease, pregnancy or lactation. Notes on the study in general: Blood also contained most expanded thyroid clonotypes above 0.001. Ophthalmopathy and stable hyperthyroidism were told apart by a 13 V-J model.

RNA transcripts yielded amplified TCR beta CDR3 regions. The HTBI primer set drove a first-round RT-PCR of the TCR CDR3. TCRdb reanalysed the multiplex PCR reads using MiXCR and keeps one entry per CDR3 protein. Found here are approximately 400,000 distinct CDR3 sequences, around 14% of them singletons; the top ten hold about 14%. This rearrangement joins TRBV4-1 to TRBJ2-2; D not resolved. Sequenced sample: blood. The sequence was obtained from a woman aged 18-35 years with Graves' hyperthyroidism. This CDR3 reads CASRADWNTGELFF. The CDR3 region has the DNA TGCGCCAGCAGGGCAGACTGGAACACCGGGGAGCTGTTTTTT.